These T cell receptor beta chains were read from a single sample in a study of T cell clusters in autoimmune cytopenias. TCRdb reprocessed the multiplex PCR reads and keeps a single row for each CDR3 protein, giving no DNA. The sample includes 5,500 to 7,500 distinct CDR3 sequences. These same records also appear under a second study, on T cell repertoires in aging, cancer and after chemotherapy.

Sequencing was done on a sample of peripheral blood. All receptors derive from a human donor in good health. Each CDR3 is given with its conserved first and last residue. A row's size may be missing; if present it is once, few, many or a size class.

j_call | clone_size | v_call | cdr3_aa
TRBJ2-2 | medium-sized | TRBV30 | CACSGSQEGELFF
TRBJ1-2 | NA | TRBV11-3 | CASSYHYGTGYGYTF
TRBJ1-2 | medium-sized | TRBV11-3 | CASTTLGKNYGYTF
TRBJ1-2 | NA | TRBV30 | CAWSVMGQGTNYGYTF
TRBJ1-2 | NA | TRBV18 | CASSQIRGQGGYTF
TRBJ2-1 | medium-sized | TRBV30 | CAWTRGTSGLNEQFF
TRBJ2-1 | NA | TRBV7-6 | CASSLRTGVYNEQFF
TRBJ1-2 | NA | TRBV6-1 | CASSPGTGAVSSYTF
TRBJ1-4 | NA | TRBV7-9 | CASSSEGARLEKLFF
TRBJ1-3 | NA | TRBV7-9 | CASSHRPLRDRELGGNTIYF
TRBJ2-7 | NA | TRBV6-6 | CASSYVRGRTYEQYF
TRBJ1-1 | NA | TRBV5-6 | CASSLISRSTEAFF
TRBJ1-6 | NA | TRBV6-5 | CASRKKVSPLHF
TRBJ2-5 | NA | TRBV12-3/TRBV12-4 | CASSLNYATLGETQYF
TRBJ1-1 | medium-sized | TRBV29-1 | CSVEKGDGTEAFF